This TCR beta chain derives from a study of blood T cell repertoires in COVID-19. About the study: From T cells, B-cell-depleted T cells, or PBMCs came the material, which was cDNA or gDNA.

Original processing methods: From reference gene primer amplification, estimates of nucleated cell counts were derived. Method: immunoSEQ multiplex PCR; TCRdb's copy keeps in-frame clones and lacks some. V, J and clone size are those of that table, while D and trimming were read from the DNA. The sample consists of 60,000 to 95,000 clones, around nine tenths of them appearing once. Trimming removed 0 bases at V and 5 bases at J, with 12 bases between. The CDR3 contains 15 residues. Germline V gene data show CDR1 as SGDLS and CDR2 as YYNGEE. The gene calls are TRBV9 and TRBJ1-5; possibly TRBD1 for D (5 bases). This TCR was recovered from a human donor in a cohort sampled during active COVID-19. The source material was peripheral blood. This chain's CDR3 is CASSVGWGEDQPQHF. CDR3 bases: TGTGCCAGCAGCGTAGGCTGGGGGGAAGATCAGCCCCAGCATTTT.